This T cell receptor (beta chain) stems from a study of blood T cell repertoires in COVID-19. The CDR3 loop spans 16 amino acids. CDR1 and CDR2 from the germline V gene are LNHDA and SQIVND (reference sequence). The V gene lost 8 bases and the J gene lost 4 bases, with 21 bases spanning the gap. Here immunoSEQ multiplex PCR was the method, and the copy in TCRdb shows in-frame clones only, minus some. The sample lists under 250,000 clones; 70% to 85% were seen once. V is TRBV19 and J is TRBJ2-1; a possible D gene is TRBD2 (7 bases). This sequence was found in a woman aged 55-69 years who had recovered from COVID-19. The sequencing input was PBMCs or T cells enriched from blood (not recorded which). The DNA of the CDR3 is TGTGCCAGTTCTAACTACGTCGCGGGGGCTTACAATGAGCAGTTCTTC. It translates to CASSNYVAGAYNEQFF.